Following are 18 T cell receptor beta chains from one sample sequenced in a study of blood T cell repertoires in COVID-19. Produced via immunoSEQ multiplex PCR; TCRdb's table is partial and in-frame only. The table records 310,000 or so clones, around 90% of them present only once. The sequencing sample was made of PBMCs or T cells enriched from blood (not recorded which). The receptor source for this set is a young woman who had recovered from COVID-19.

The chain carries TRBV12-5 and TRBJ1-6; 8 positions match TRBD1. The CDR3 is 15 amino acids. The germline CDR1 and CDR2 sequences are LGHNT and FRNRAP. V shed 7 bases and J 3 bases; nucleotides not matched to a gene: 5. CDR3: CASAWTGSYNSPLHF. CDR3 in DNA: TGTGCTAGTGCCTGGACAGGGAGCTATAATTCACCCCTCCACTTT. Using reference TRBV12-5 and TRBJ1-6 for the parts outside the CDR3, the full variable domain is DARVTQTPRHKVTEMGQEVTMRCQPILGHNTVFWYRQTMMQGLELLAYFRNRAPLDDSGMPKDRFSAEMPDATLATLKIQPSEPRDSAVYFCASAWTGSYNSPLHFGNGTRLTVT.

The count of this clone is one. The chain is built from TRBV4-1 and TRBJ1-5, with D unresolved. This CDR3 contains 14 residues. Germline CDR1 MGHRA, CDR2 YSYEKL. V was trimmed by 4 bases and J by 4 bases, leaving 11 bases between them. The CDR3 loop is CASSPYRENQPQHF. CDR3 DNA: TGCGCCAGCAGCCCTTACAGAGAAAATCAGCCCCAGCATTTT.

The chain couples TRBV6-5 to TRBJ1-2; no clear D. The V gene's germline CDR1 is MNHEY and CDR2 SVGAGI. This CDR3 region has 12 residues. The ends were cut back, 4 bases at V and 3 bases at J, with 6 bases in the middle. The CDR3 DNA follows: TGTGCCAGCAGTTCATCAGACTATGGCTACACCTTC. Amino acid sequence: CASSSSDYGYTF.

Turning to this clone: In the same sample, other DNA sequences code for this CDR3. V usage is TRBV9 and J usage is TRBJ2-7; the D gene is possibly TRBD1 (6 bases). V shed 2 bases and J shed 0 bases, with 9 bases lying between them. Germline lookup yields CDR1 SGDLS and CDR2 YYNGEE. This CDR3 spans 14 amino acids. The CDR3 DNA is TGTGCCAGCAGCGTCACAGGGAGCTCCTACGAGCAGTACTTC. Protein: CASSVTGSSYEQYF.

This rearrangement joins TRBV24-1 to TRBJ2-1; TRBD2 matches at 13 bases. V shed 4 bases, J shed 6 bases, and the junction held 5 bases outside the gene matches. This CDR3 is 16 amino acids long. Germline assignment: CDR1 KGHDR and CDR2 SFDVKD. The CDR3 DNA reads TGTGCCACCAGTGACCCACTAGCGGGGGGGCCCAATGAGCAGTTCTTC. Its protein product is CATSDPLAGGPNEQFF.

The rearrangement links TRBV5-4 to TRBJ1-2; the D gene is possibly TRBD1 (6 bases). This CDR3 is built from 15 residues. The germline CDR1 and CDR2 sequences are SGHNT and YYREEE (reference sequence). V was trimmed by 0 bases and J by 8 bases, leaving 17 bases between them. CDR3 coding DNA: TGTGCCAGCAGCTTGGAGGGTAGAGGGGGTCGAGGCTACACCTTC. This encodes CASSLEGRGGRGYTF.

V usage is TRBV5-1 and J usage is TRBJ2-3; TRBD2 might be the D (6 bases). The length of the CDR3 is 14 residues. Between the trimmed V and J ends, which lost 0 bases and 5 bases, there was a span of 10 bases. Germline-derived CDR1 and CDR2 are SGHRS and YFSETQ. As DNA, the CDR3 is TGCGCCAGCAGCTTGGATCCGGGAGTAGATACGCAGTATTTT. Translated: CASSLDPGVDTQYF.

The rearrangement joins TRBV7-9 to TRBJ2-7; 12 bases line up with TRBD1. The CDR3 has 15 residues. J was trimmed by 5 bases and V by 4 bases; bases with no gene match: 6. Per germline, CDR1 SEHNR and CDR2 FQNEAQ (reference sequence). For the CDR3, the DNA is TGTGCCAGCAGCTCAACCGGGACAGGGGGCGACGAGCAGTACTTC. It codes for CASSSTGTGGDEQYF.

The V call is TRBV18, the J call TRBJ1-2; D is perhaps TRBD1 (6 bases). V gave up 4 bases and J gave up 3 bases, with 18 bases separating them. The CDR3 is 16 residues long. Germline-derived CDR1 and CDR2 are KGHSH and LQKENI. The DNA for the CDR3 is TGTGCCAGCTCACGCGACAACAGGGATATCCACTATGGCTACACCTTC. It yields the protein CASSRDNRDIHYGYTF. The variable domain in full, completed from reference TRBV18 and TRBJ1-2, reads NAGVMQNPRHLVRRRGQEARLRCSPMKGHSHVYWYRQLPEEGLKFMVYLQKENIIDESGMPKERFSAEFPKEGPSILRIQQVVRGDSAAYFCASSRDNRDIHYGYTFGSGTRLTVV.

The chain is built from TRBV18 and TRBJ1-6; TRBD1 agrees at 7 bases. The CDR3 extends over 15 amino acids. Germline lookup yields CDR1 KGHSH and CDR2 LQKENI. The ends lost 2 bases at V and 7 bases at J; junction bases unmatched: 5. CDR3 amino acids: CASSPEGRGNSPLHF. Written as DNA, the CDR3 is TGTGCCAGCTCACCAGAGGGCAGGGGGAATTCACCCCTCCACTTT.

This clone was detected once. This rearrangement joins TRBV28 to TRBJ2-7, with TRBD1 as a possible D gene (6 bases). V lost 7 bases to trimming and J lost 2 bases, with 18 bases between them. Germline V gene lookup returns CDR1 MDHEN and CDR2 SYDVKM. CDR3 size: 15 residues. As DNA, the CDR3 is TGTGCCAGCACTTCGCCAGGGGTCAACACCTACGAGCAGTACTTC. Translation: CASTSPGVNTYEQYF. Looking up the rest from reference TRBV28 and TRBJ2-7 gives the full variable domain: DVKVTQSSRYLVKRTGEKVFLECVQDMDHENMFWYRQDPGLGLRLIYFSYDVKMKEKGDIPEGYSVSREKKERFSLILESASTNQTSMYLCASTSPGVNTYEQYFGPGTRLTVT.

This chain uses TRBV19 with TRBJ1-4; a weak D match, TRBD1 (5 bases). CDR3 length: 15 amino acids. Trimming cost V 7 bases and J 8 bases, with 20 bases left between them. Germline assignment: CDR1 LNHDA and CDR2 SQIVND (reference sequence). As DNA, the CDR3 is TGTGCCAGTAATCCCTGGGCAGGGCTGCGAGAAAAACTGTTTTTT. As protein: CASNPWAGLREKLFF.

The J gene is TRBJ2-7, the V gene TRBV28, with TRBD2 matching 9 bases. The CDR3 has 18 residues. Germline assignment: CDR1 MDHEN and CDR2 SYDVKM. The junction had 19 bases not matched to a gene; V was cut back by 4 bases and J by 6 bases. CDR3 DNA sequence: TGTGCCAGCAGTTCCCCGCGGTCGGCGGGAGGGTTACTAGGCGAGCAGTACTTC. The encoded protein is CASSSPRSAGGLLGEQYF.

V gene TRBV30 combines with J gene TRBJ2-1; weak D call: TRBD1 (7 bases). V lost 1 base to trimming and J lost 0 bases, with 10 bases between them. The CDR3 consists of 15 residues. Germline assignment: CDR1 GTSNPN and CDR2 SVGIG (reference sequence). Written as DNA, the CDR3 is TGTGCCTGGAGTGGGAGGGGGCTCTCCTACAATGAGCAGTTCTTC. As protein: CAWSGRGLSYNEQFF. Full variable domain (missing parts from reference TRBV30 and TRBJ2-1): SQTIHQWPATLVQPVGSPLSLECTVEGTSNPNLYWYRQAAGRGLQLLFYSVGIGQISSEVPQNLSASRPQDRQFILSSKKLLLSDSGFYLCAWSGRGLSYNEQFFGPGTRLTVL.

The chain employs TRBV6-2 or TRBV6-3 and TRBJ1-4, with D maybe TRBD1 (5 bases). Germline V CDR1 and CDR2: MNHEY, SVGEGT. The CDR3 is 15 residues long. Trimming took 2 bases from V and 3 from J, leaving 10 bases between them. CDR3 sequence reads: CASSYTGGPNEKLFF. As DNA, the CDR3 is TGTGCCAGCAGTTACACCGGGGGACCTAATGAAAAACTGTTTTTT.

This rearrangement joins TRBV5-4 to TRBJ1-2, with a possible D match to TRBD1 (6 bases). This CDR3 contains 14 residues. Germline V CDR1 and CDR2: SGHNT, YYREEE (reference sequence). With 4 bases removed from V and 0 bases from J, the gap between germline ends came to 10 bases. The CDR3 nucleotides are TGTGCCAGCAGCCTAAGGACAGCTAACTATGGCTACACCTTC. Translating gives CASSLRTANYGYTF.

The chain joins TRBV9 to TRBJ2-2; the match to TRBD2 covers 9 bases. Germline V gene lookup returns CDR1 SGDLS and CDR2 YYNGEE. With 5 bases clipped from V and 7 bases from J, the junction kept 15 bases outside the gene matches. There are 17 residues in the CDR3. CDR3 in amino acids: CASRATPSGIAIGELFF. CDR3 coding DNA: TGTGCCAGCAGGGCAACCCCTAGCGGGATAGCGATCGGGGAGCTGTTTTTT.

V and J are TRBV30 and TRBJ2-6, with 7 positions matching TRBD1. Trimming cost V 4 bases and J 10 bases; bases outside gene matches: 7. The V gene's germline CDR1 is GTSNPN and CDR2 SVGIG (reference sequence). This CDR3 region has 13 residues. CDR3 residues: CAWTIQGSNVLTF. CDR3 sequence (DNA): TGTGCCTGGACAATACAGGGGTCGAACGTCCTGACTTTC.